The source of this TCR beta chain is a study of T cells in Graves' hyperthyroidism and ophthalmopathy. Study at large: The blood sample was taken at first diagnosis, before treatment began.

This clonotype was counted at least ten times. Its antigen is unidentified. Amplified TCR beta CDR3 regions came from RNA transcripts. An initial round of RT-PCR targeting the TCR CDR3 relied on the HTBI primer set. MiXCR, applied by TCRdb to the multiplex PCR reads, yields one record per CDR3 protein. The sample consists of more than 350,000 distinct CDR3 sequences, about 15% of them appearing once. Study observations and caveats: Ophthalmopathy prediction by the model preceded onset by a median about 6 months. Most expanded thyroid clonotypes above 0.001 also appeared in blood.

V shed 5 bases and J 3 bases; nucleotides not matched to a gene: 6. Per germline, CDR1 SGHVS and CDR2 FQNEAQ. The CDR3 spans 15 residues. Patients were excluded for uncontrolled infection, other autoimmune disease, pregnancy or lactation. The material sequenced was blood. The chain joins TRBV7-8 to TRBJ2-2; TRBD2 agrees at 7 bases. The sequence was obtained from a woman aged 55-75 years with Graves' ophthalmopathy. Here the CDR3 reads CASSKPTSYTGELFF. Written as DNA, the CDR3 is TGTGCCAGCAGCAAACCGACTAGCTACACCGGGGAGCTGTTTTTT.